Each of the 14 T cell receptor beta chains below was sequenced from the same sample in a study of blood T cell repertoires in COVID-19 (TCRdb year 2020). Library creation used the immunoSEQ multiplex PCR assay. TCRdb mirrors the immuneACCESS table, restricted to in-frame sequences. Some clones are absent from its copies; in checked studies, under half trace to an unresolved V gene, and the reason for the others is unknown. Within this sample are 80,000 to 95,000 clones, with 85% of them counted one time only. The leading ten clones occupy roughly 37% of the sample. The sequenced sample was peripheral blood. The receptor set was obtained from a man older than 75 with acute or convalescent COVID-19.

This sequence joins TRBV6-5 and TRBJ1-6, with D uncertain. V lost 6 bases and J 5 bases, leaving 8 bases between the germline ends. The CDR3 has 13 residues. Germline assignment: CDR1 MNHEY and CDR2 SVGAGI. The CDR3 DNA reads TGTGCCAGCAGCCGGGATCATAATTCACCCCTCCACTTT. This encodes CASSRDHNSPLHF.

This clone came up once. CDR3 bases: TGTGCCAGCAGCCGAGGGCCGGGAAATTCACCCCTCCACTTT. Protein sequence: CASSRGPGNSPLHF. The chain is built from TRBV3-1 (or the pseudogene TRBV3-2) and TRBJ1-6, with no clear D. Germline assignment: CDR1 LGHDT and CDR2 YNNKEL (reference sequence). The V and J ends lost 4 bases and 7 bases respectively, with 11 bases between them. This CDR3 contains 14 residues.

The chain has TRBV30 and TRBJ2-1; TRBD2 agrees at 7 bases. This CDR3 is 14 amino acids long. Germline V lookup: CDR1 GTSNPN, CDR2 SVGIG (reference sequence). V was clipped by 7 bases and J by 4 bases; unmatched bases: 10. CDR3 loop: CASPGGLRYNEQFF. As DNA, the CDR3 is TGTGCCTCCCCGGGGGGTCTGAGGTACAATGAGCAGTTCTTC. Full variable domain (rest looked up from reference TRBV30 and TRBJ2-1): SQTIHQWPATLVQPVGSPLSLECTVEGTSNPNLYWYRQAAGRGLQLLFYSVGIGQISSEVPQNLSASRPQDRQFILSSKKLLLSDSGFYLCASPGGLRYNEQFFGPGTRLTVL.

This sequence joins TRBV11-3 and TRBJ1-5, with D perhaps matching TRBD1 (5 bases). This CDR3 is built from 15 residues. The V and J ends lost 2 bases and 2 bases respectively, with 10 bases between them. Germline loops: CDR1 SGHNT, CDR2 YENEEA. DNA for the CDR3: TGTGCCAGCAGCTTAAAGCACAGGCGCAATCAGCCCCAGCATTTT. The encoded protein is CASSLKHRRNQPQHF.

The rearrangement uses TRBV6-2 or TRBV6-3 and TRBJ1-5; TRBD1 matches at 9 bases. V shed 0 bases, J shed 0 bases, and the junction held 3 bases outside the gene matches. Germline CDR1 MNHEY, CDR2 SVGEGT. The CDR3 covers 17 residues. CDR3 nucleotide sequence: TGTGCCAGCAGTTACTCGACAGGGGGTAATAGCAATCAGCCCCAGCATTTT. Amino acids: CASSYSTGGNSNQPQHF.

This chain links TRBV15 with TRBJ1-2, with 11 bases fitting TRBD1. The CDR3 loop spans 15 amino acids. CDR1 is LNHNV, CDR2 YYDKDF, per germline (reference sequence). The V gene end was trimmed by 4 bases and the J gene end by 8 bases; junction bases not matched to a gene: 9. DNA for the CDR3: TGTGCCACCAGCAACCTCCGGACAGGGGGCACGGGCTACACCTTC. It is translated as CATSNLRTGGTGYTF.

The chain has TRBV3-1 (or the pseudogene TRBV3-2) and TRBJ1-1; 9 bases are a match to TRBD1. The CDR3 extends over 13 amino acids. The junction had 5 bases not matched to a gene; V was cut back by 5 bases and J by 7 bases. Germline CDR1 LGHDT, CDR2 YNNKEL (reference sequence). The CDR3 loop reads CASSSTGGSEAFF. The CDR3 DNA is TGTGCCAGCAGCTCTACAGGGGGCAGTGAAGCTTTCTTT.

The rearrangement links TRBV11-2 to TRBJ2-4; TRBD2 agrees at 7 bases. With V trimmed by 5 bases and J by 1 base, 11 bases remained unmatched. Per germline, CDR1 SGHAT and CDR2 FQNNGV. CDR3 size: 17 residues. This CDR3 is CASSPASGSRAKNIQYF. CDR3 sequence (DNA): TGTGCCAGCAGCCCCGCTAGCGGAAGCCGGGCCAAAAACATTCAGTACTTC.

The chain recombines TRBV24-1 with TRBJ1-2, with TRBD1 matching over 8 bases. The CDR3 is 14 amino acids. With 2 bases clipped from V and 5 bases from J, the junction kept 3 bases outside the gene matches. Per the germline V gene, CDR1 is KGHDR and CDR2 is SFDVKD. The CDR3, as DNA: TGTGCCACCAGTGATTGGGGACAGGAATATGGCTACACCTTC. It specifies CATSDWGQEYGYTF.

The count of this clone is one. This chain links TRBV18 with TRBJ2-5, with 7 bases that match TRBD1. With 0 bases clipped from V and 7 bases from J, the junction kept 8 bases outside the gene matches. This CDR3 has 15 amino acids. Germline lookup yields CDR1 KGHSH and CDR2 LQKENI. The DNA for the CDR3 is TGTGCCAGCTCACCACCTTCAAGGGGGCGCGGGACCCAGTACTTC. Translating gives CASSPPSRGRGTQYF.

V and J are TRBV3-1 (or the pseudogene TRBV3-2) and TRBJ2-2; D is undetermined. The germline V gene has CDR1 LGHDT and CDR2 YNNKEL (reference sequence). The CDR3 totals 13 residues. Trimming removed 3 bases at V and 2 bases at J, with 4 bases between. The CDR3 spells CASSHLNTGELFF. The CDR3 DNA sequence: TGTGCCAGCAGCCACCTAAACACCGGGGAGCTGTTTTTT.

The chain carries TRBV4-2 and TRBJ2-2; D uncertain. The CDR3 totals 15 residues. V dropped 0 bases and J dropped 9 bases, with 14 bases sitting between them. Per the germline V gene, CDR1 is LGHNA and CDR2 is YNFKEQ. DNA for the CDR3: TGTGCCAGCAGCCAAGATCGAAGGCTAGATAGGGAGCTGTTTTTT. Its protein product is CASSQDRRLDRELFF.

The J gene is TRBJ1-4, the V gene TRBV27; D is perhaps TRBD1 (6 bases). V gave up 3 bases and J gave up 2 bases, with 10 bases separating them. Germline V lookup: CDR1 MNHEY, CDR2 SMNVEV (reference sequence). The CDR3 is 15 amino acids. CDR3 DNA: TGTGCCAGCAGTTTTCAGGGGAGCACTAATGAAAAACTGTTTTTT. It yields the protein CASSFQGSTNEKLFF.

CDR3 DNA: TGTGCCTGGAGTCCAGGGCTTTCACCCCTCCACTTT. Translated: CAWSPGLSPLHF. This sequence joins TRBV30 and TRBJ1-6; possibly TRBD1 for D (5 bases). From germline, CDR1 is GTSNPN and CDR2 SVGIG (reference sequence). With 2 bases removed from V and 9 bases from J, the gap between germline ends came to 8 bases. The CDR3 loop spans 12 amino acids.